Listed here are 3 T cell receptor beta chains from one sample, sequenced in a study of shared clonotypes between healthy human individuals. Clones were sequenced by immunoSEQ multiplex PCR, and TCRdb holds only the in-frame ones, with some missing. The table has 2 million to 2.5 million clones, around 92% seen once; the top ten hold about 0.36%. Sequenced material: naive CD4+ T cells from PBMCs. Subset given: CD45RA+ positively selected. These receptors were taken from a man aged 18 to 35 in good health. Some clones in this sample may be carry-over from other donors' samples.

The V gene is TRBV5-1, the J gene TRBJ2-7, with TRBD1 matching 8 bases. CDR3 length: 15 amino acids. Germline V gene lookup returns CDR1 SGHRS and CDR2 YFSETQ. With 3 bases clipped from V and 4 bases from J, the junction kept 9 bases outside the gene matches. The CDR3 region is CASSSLPRGRYEQYF. Written as DNA, the CDR3 is TGCGCCAGCAGCTCCCTCCCCAGGGGGCGTTACGAGCAGTACTTC.

The gene calls are TRBV19 and TRBJ1-1; 9 nucleotides agree with TRBD1. CDR3 size: 15 residues. V lost 6 bases and J lost 5; bases outside the gene matches: 10. The germline V gene has CDR1 LNHDA and CDR2 SQIVND (reference sequence). CDR3 sequence reads: CASRTQGAIRTEAFF. CDR3 sequence (DNA): TGTGCCAGTAGAACACAGGGGGCAATAAGGACTGAAGCTTTCTTT. Variable domain in full (rest from reference TRBV19 and TRBJ1-1): DGGITQSPKYLFRKEGQNVTLSCEQNLNHDAMYWYRQDPGQGLRLIYYSQIVNDFQKGDIAEGYSVSREKKESFPLTVTSAQKNPTAFYLCASRTQGAIRTEAFFGQGTRLTVV.

This clone was counted between two and nine times. The chain uses TRBV18 and TRBJ2-1; possible D gene TRBD2, 5 bases. V lost 6 bases and J lost 8, with 17 bases in between. Germline CDR1 and CDR2: KGHSH and LQKENI. The CDR3 runs 14 residues. Here the CDR3 DNA reads TGTGCCAGCTCGCAAGGGATCGTGAGGGATGAGCAGTTCTTC. The encoded protein is CASSQGIVRDEQFF.